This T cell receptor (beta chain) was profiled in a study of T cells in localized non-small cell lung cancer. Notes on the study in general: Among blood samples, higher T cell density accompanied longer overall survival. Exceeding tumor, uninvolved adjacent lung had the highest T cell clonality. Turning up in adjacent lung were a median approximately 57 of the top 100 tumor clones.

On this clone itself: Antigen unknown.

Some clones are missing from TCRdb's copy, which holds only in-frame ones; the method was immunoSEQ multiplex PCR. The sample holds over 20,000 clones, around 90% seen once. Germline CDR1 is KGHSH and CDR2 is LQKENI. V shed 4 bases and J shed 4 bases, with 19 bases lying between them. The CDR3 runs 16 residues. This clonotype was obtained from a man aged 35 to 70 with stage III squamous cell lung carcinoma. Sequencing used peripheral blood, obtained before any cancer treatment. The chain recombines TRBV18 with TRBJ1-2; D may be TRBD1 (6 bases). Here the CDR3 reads CASSLVDRPLSYGYTF. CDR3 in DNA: TGTGCCAGCTCACTTGTGGACAGACCGCTATCCTATGGCTACACCTTC.